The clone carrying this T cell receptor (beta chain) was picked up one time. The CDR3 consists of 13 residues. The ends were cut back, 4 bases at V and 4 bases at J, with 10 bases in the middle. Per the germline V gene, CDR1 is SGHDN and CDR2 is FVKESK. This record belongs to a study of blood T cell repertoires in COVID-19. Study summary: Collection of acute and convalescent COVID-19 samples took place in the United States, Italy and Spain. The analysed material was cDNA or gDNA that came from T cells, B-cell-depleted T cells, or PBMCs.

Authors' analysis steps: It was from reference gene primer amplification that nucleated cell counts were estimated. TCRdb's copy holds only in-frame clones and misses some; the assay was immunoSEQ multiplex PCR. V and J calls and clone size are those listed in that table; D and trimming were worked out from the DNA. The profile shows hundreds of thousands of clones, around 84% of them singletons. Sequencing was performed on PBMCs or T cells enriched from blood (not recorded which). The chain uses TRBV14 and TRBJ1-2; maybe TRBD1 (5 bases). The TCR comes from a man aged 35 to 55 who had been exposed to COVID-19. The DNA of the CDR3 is TGTGCCAGCAGCCCAGGACAATTCTATGGCTACACCTTC. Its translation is CASSPGQFYGYTF.